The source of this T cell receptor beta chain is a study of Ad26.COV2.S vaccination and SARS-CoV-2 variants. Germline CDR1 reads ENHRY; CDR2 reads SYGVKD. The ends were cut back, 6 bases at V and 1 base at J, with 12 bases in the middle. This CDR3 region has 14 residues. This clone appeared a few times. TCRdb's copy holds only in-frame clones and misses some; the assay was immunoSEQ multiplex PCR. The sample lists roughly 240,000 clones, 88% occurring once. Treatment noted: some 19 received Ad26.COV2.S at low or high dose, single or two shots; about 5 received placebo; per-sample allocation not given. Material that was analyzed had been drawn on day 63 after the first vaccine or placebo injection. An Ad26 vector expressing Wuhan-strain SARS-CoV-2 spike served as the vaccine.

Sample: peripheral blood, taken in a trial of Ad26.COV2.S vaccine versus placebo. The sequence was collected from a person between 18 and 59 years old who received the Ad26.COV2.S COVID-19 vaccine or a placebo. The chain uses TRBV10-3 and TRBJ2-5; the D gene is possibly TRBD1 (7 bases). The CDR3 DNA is TGTGCCATCAGGGAGGGGGCAACCCAAGAGACCCAGTACTTC. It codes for CAIREGATQETQYF.